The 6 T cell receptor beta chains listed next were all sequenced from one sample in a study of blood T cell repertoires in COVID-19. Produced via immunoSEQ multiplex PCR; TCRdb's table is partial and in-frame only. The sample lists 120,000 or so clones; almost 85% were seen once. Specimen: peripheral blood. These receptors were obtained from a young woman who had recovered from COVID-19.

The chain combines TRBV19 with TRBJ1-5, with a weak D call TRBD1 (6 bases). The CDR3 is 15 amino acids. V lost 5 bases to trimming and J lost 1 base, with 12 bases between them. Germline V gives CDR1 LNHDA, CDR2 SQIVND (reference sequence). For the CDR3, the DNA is TGTGCCAGTAGTCCTCGAACAGGGAGCAATCAGCCCCAGCATTTT. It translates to CASSPRTGSNQPQHF.

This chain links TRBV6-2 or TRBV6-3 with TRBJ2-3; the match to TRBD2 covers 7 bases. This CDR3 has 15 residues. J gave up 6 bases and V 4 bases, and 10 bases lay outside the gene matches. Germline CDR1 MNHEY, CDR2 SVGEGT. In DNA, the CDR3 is TGTGCCAGCAGTTGGGGAGCGGGGCTGCGCGATACGCAGTATTTT. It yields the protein CASSWGAGLRDTQYF.

CDR3 sequence: CASSEGTDASYEQYF. CDR3 DNA: TGTGCCAGCAGCGAAGGGACTGATGCCTCCTACGAGCAGTACTTC. The rearrangement links TRBV7-6 to TRBJ2-7; TRBD2 might be the D (6 bases). The CDR3 is 15 amino acids. Germline V gene lookup returns CDR1 SGHVS and CDR2 FNYEAQ. V was trimmed by 5 bases and J by 0 bases, leaving 14 bases between them.

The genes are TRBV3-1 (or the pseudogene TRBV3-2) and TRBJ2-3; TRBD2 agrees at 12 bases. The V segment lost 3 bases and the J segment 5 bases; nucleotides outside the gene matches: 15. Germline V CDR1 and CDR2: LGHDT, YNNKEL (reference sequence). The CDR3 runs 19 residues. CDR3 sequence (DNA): TGTGCCAGCAGCCAGATCCCGCCCTTCGCTAGCGGGGGGGGAGATACGCAGTATTTT. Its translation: CASSQIPPFASGGGDTQYF.

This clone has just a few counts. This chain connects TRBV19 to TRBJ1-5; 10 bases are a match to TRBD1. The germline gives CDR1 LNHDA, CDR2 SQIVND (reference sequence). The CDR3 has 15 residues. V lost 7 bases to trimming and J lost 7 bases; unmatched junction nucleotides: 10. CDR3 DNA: TGTGCCAGTACCCCCCGACAGGGGGCTTGGCAGCCCCAGCATTTT. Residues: CASTPRQGAWQPQHF.

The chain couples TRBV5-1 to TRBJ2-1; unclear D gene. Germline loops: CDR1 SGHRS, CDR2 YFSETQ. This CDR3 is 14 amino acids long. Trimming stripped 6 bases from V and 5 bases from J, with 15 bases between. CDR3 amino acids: CASTGHHKNNEQFF. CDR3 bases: TGCGCCAGCACAGGTCACCACAAGAACAATGAGCAGTTCTTC.